This TCR beta chain was sequenced in a study of regulatory and conventional T cells in RAG deficiency. This clone has more than one count but fewer than ten. One end of the junction is discordant with germline, which a read error may explain. CDR1 is SEHNR, CDR2 FQNEAQ, per germline (reference sequence). The CDR3 runs 11 residues. Assay: immunoSEQ multiplex PCR; the TCRdb copy retains only in-frame clones and omits some. Among 350 to 450 clones, around two fifths were seen once, and the ten largest hold roughly 48%. Material: CD8+ T cells sorted from blood. This sequence was found in a human donor with RAG deficiency presenting as severe combined immunodeficiency. The chain couples TRBV7-9 to TRBJ2-7, with no clear D. The CDR3 reads CASRLGSEQYF. Written as DNA, the CDR3 is TGTGCCAGCAGATTAGGGTCCGAGCAGTACTTC.